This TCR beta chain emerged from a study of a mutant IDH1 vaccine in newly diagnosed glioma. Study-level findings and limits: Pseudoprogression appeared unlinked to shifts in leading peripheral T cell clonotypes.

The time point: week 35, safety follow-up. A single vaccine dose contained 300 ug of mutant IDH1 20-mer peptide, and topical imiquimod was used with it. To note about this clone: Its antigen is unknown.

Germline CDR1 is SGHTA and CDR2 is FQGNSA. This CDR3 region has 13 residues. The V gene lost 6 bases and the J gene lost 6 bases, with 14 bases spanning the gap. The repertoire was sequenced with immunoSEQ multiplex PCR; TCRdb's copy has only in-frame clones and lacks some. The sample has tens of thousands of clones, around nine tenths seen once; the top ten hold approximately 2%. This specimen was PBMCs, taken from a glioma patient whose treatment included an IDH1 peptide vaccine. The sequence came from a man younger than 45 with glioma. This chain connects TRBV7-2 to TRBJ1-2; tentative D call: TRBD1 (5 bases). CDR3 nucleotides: TGTGCCAGCAGTCCGACGCAGGGAAATGGCTACACCTTC. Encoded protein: CASSPTQGNGYTF. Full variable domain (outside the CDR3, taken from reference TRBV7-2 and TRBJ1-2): GAGVSQSPSNKVTEKGKDVELRCDPISGHTALYWYRQSLGQGLEFLIYFQGNSAPDKSGLPSDRFSAERTGGSVSTLTIQRTQQEDSAVYLCASSPTQGNGYTFGSGTRLTVV.